Listed here are 24 T cell receptor beta chains from one sample, sequenced in a study of spatial heterogeneity in lung cancer. TCRdb redid the calling of the 5' RACE reads with MiXCR, one entry per CDR3 protein. The sample shows about 120,000 distinct CDR3 sequences, more than 10% of them seen only once. The time point here: blood at routine non-recurrence follow-up after resection. This sample comprised PBMCs, obtained at follow-up. The origin of the receptors is a female donor with early-stage non-small cell lung cancer.

A word on this clonotype: Its ends do not fully match the called genes, so a read error is possible. This chain joins TRBV11-1 and TRBJ1-2; TRBD1 is a possible D gene (5 bases). The CDR3 is 13 residues long. Per germline, CDR1 SGHAT and CDR2 FQDESV (reference sequence). The CDR3 sequence is CASSTGTWYGYTF. CDR3 nucleotides: TGTGCCAGCAGCACCGGGACTTGGTATGGCTACACTTTC.

At least ten counts were recorded for this clonotype. This chain connects TRBV11-2 to TRBJ2-1; no firm D call. V gave up 1 base and J gave up 0 bases, with 10 bases separating them. Per germline, CDR1 SGHAT and CDR2 FQNNGV. This CDR3 comprises 16 residues. The CDR3, as DNA: TGTGCCAGCAGCTTAGCTGCCCAGAGCTCCTACAATGAGCAGTTCTTC. It encodes CASSLAAQSSYNEQFF. Complete variable domain (other parts from reference TRBV11-2 and TRBJ2-1): EAGVAQSPRYKIIEKRQSVAFWCNPISGHATLYWYQQILGQGPKLLIQFQNNGVVDDSQLPKDRFSAERLKGVDSTLKIQPAKLEDSAVYLCASSLAAQSSYNEQFFGPGTRLTVL.

The CDR3 is CASSFRGIAPLHF. The CDR3 nucleotides read TGTGCCAGCAGCTTCCGGGGGATTGCACCCCTCCACTTT. The gene calls are TRBV5-5 and TRBJ1-6, with TRBD1 as a possible D gene (5 bases). The CDR3 has 13 residues. Trimming cost V 2 bases and J 11 bases, with 11 bases left between them. Germline V lookup: CDR1 SGHKS, CDR2 YYEKEE (reference sequence).

The CDR3 loop is CASSYLGQIYTF. CDR3 coding DNA: TGTGCCAGCAGTTACCTGGGACAGATCTACACCTTC. The chain joins TRBV6-5 to TRBJ1-2, with 7 bases aligning to TRBD1. The germline gives CDR1 MNHEY, CDR2 SVGAGI. The ends lost 2 bases at V and 10 bases at J; junction bases unmatched: 4. The CDR3 length is 12 residues.

The chain couples TRBV28 to TRBJ2-7; 7 nucleotides agree with TRBD1. The CDR3 totals 13 residues. The trim removed 7 bases at V and 4 bases at J, leaving 7 bases unmatched. Germline values: CDR1 MDHEN, CDR2 SYDVKM. CDR3: CASIRGGAYEQYF. CDR3 bases: TGTGCCAGCATCCGAGGGGGCGCTTACGAGCAGTACTTC. Variable domain in full (rest from reference TRBV28 and TRBJ2-7): DVKVTQSSRYLVKRTGEKVFLECVQDMDHENMFWYRQDPGLGLRLIYFSYDVKMKEKGDIPEGYSVSREKKERFSLILESASTNQTSMYLCASIRGGAYEQYFGPGTRLTVT.

Ten or more counts support this clonotype. This chain joins TRBV6-6 and TRBJ1-4, with D hard to call. Deletions cut 6 bases from V and 6 bases from J, with 17 bases between. The CDR3 sequence is 15 residues long. Germline CDR1 reads MNHNY; CDR2 reads SVGAGI (reference sequence). The CDR3 loop reads CASRLHTSGYEKLFF. Here the CDR3 DNA reads TGTGCCAGCAGGCTACATACCAGTGGGTATGAAAAACTGTTTTTT.

This clonotype was found a few times. The V and J genes are TRBV20-1 and TRBJ2-7, with unresolved D. The CDR3 is 14 residues long. V was trimmed by 3 bases and J by 0 bases, leaving 12 bases between them. The germline V gene has CDR1 DFQATT and CDR2 SNEGSKA (reference sequence). The CDR3 bases are TGCAGTGCTAGGGTGGCTCCACCCTCCTACGAGCAGTACTTC. Its translation: CSARVAPPSYEQYF.

In this sample, this clonotype turned up a few times. The chain links TRBV12-3 or TRBV12-4 to TRBJ1-2; maybe TRBD1 (5 bases). This CDR3 is built from 14 residues. V shed 8 bases and J shed 8 bases, with 21 bases lying between them. The CDR3 nucleotides read TGTGCCAGCGGGGCCCGAACTACGTTATGGGGCTACACCTTC. Translated, it gives CASGARTTLWGYTF.

This sequence joins TRBV30 and TRBJ1-5; D not certain. CDR1 and CDR2 (germline): GTSNPN, SVGIG (reference sequence). Trimming took off 0 bases at V and 1 base at J, with 4 bases between the two ends. This CDR3 comprises 13 residues. Here the CDR3 DNA reads TGTGCCTGGAGTGTAGACAGCAATCAGCCCCAGCATTTT. Its translation: CAWSVDSNQPQHF.

This clonotype has at least ten counts. The chain carries TRBV20-1 and TRBJ1-2, with D hard to call. The CDR3 covers 13 residues. Germline CDR1 reads DFQATT; CDR2 reads SNEGSKA (reference sequence). V gave up 0 bases and J gave up 5 bases, with 10 bases separating them. The CDR3: CSARDTTSYGYTF. CDR3 DNA: TGCAGTGCTAGAGATACGACATCGTATGGCTACACCTTC.

V gene TRBV30 combines with J gene TRBJ1-1; no firm D call. Germline V lookup: CDR1 GTSNPN, CDR2 SVGIG (reference sequence). Trimming removed 2 bases from V and 0 bases from J, with 16 bases in between. The length of the CDR3 is 16 residues. In DNA form, the CDR3 reads TGTGCCTGGAGTACACTCGGATTCCCGATGAACACTGAAGCTTTCTTT. Its protein is CAWSTLGFPMNTEAFF.

This clonotype has more than one count but fewer than ten. The CDR3 spells CASSSSGTDTGELFF. The CDR3 DNA sequence: TGCGCCAGCAGCTCAAGCGGGACGGACACCGGGGAGCTGTTTTTT. This chain connects TRBV5-1 to TRBJ2-2, with 7 bases matching TRBD2. V trimming: 3 bases; J trimming: 3 bases; junction bases outside the gene matches: 5. The V gene's germline CDR1 is SGHRS and CDR2 YFSETQ. The CDR3 length is 15 residues.

In the case of this clonotype: This clone may be a read error of a much larger clone one base away. The V call is TRBV11-2, the J call TRBJ2-7; 8 bases agree with TRBD1. The trim removed 1 base at V and 1 base at J, leaving 6 bases unmatched. This CDR3 spans 16 amino acids. Per germline, CDR1 SGHAT and CDR2 FQNNGV. CDR3 sequence: CASSLGDRIRSYEQYF. CDR3 nucleotides: TGTGCCAGCAGCTTAGGGGACAGGATACGATCCTACGAGCAGTACTTC. The whole variable domain, filled in from reference TRBV11-2 and TRBJ2-7, reads EAGVAQSPRYKIIEKRQSVAFWCNPISGHATLYWYQQILGQGPKLLIQFQNNGVVDDSQLPKDRFSAERLKGVDSTLKIQPAKLEDSAVYLCASSLGDRIRSYEQYFGPGTRLTVT.

This chain joins TRBV28 and TRBJ2-2; 8 bases align to TRBD2. Unmatched junction bases numbered 15, after V lost 7 bases and J lost 8 bases. Germline CDR1 MDHEN, CDR2 SYDVKM. The CDR3 is 16 residues long. CDR3 residues: CASTHQEAGVIGELFF. The CDR3 coding sequence is TGTGCCAGCACCCACCAAGAAGCGGGGGTCATAGGGGAGCTGTTTTTT.

At least ten counts were recorded for this clonotype. The chain carries TRBV29-1 and TRBJ1-4; 10 bases line up with TRBD1. Germline CDR1 reads SQVTM; CDR2 reads ANQGSEA. The CDR3 extends over 14 amino acids. V shed 6 bases and J 0 bases; nucleotides not matched to a gene: 1. This CDR3 reads CSVGTGATNEKLFF. CDR3 DNA: TGCAGCGTGGGGACAGGGGCAACTAATGAAAAACTGTTTTTT.

This clonotype has more than one count but fewer than ten. The chain joins TRBV29-1 to TRBJ2-5, with TRBD1 matching over 9 bases. The CDR3 is 12 residues long. The V gene's germline CDR1 is SQVTM and CDR2 ANQGSEA. V shed 7 bases, J shed 5 bases, and the junction held 5 bases outside the gene matches. The CDR3 bases are TGCAGCGGCAACAGGGGGCGTGAGACCCAGTACTTC. It translates to CSGNRGRETQYF.

This clonotype was seen ten or more times. The chain couples TRBV28 to TRBJ2-7; either TRBD1 or TRBD2 may supply D (5 bases each). Trimming stripped 6 bases from V and 0 bases from J, with 12 bases between. The CDR3 consists of 14 residues. Germline V CDR1 and CDR2: MDHEN, SYDVKM. CDR3 in DNA: TGTGCCAGCAGCCGGGTGGGGGTCTCCTACGAGCAGTACTTC. It translates to CASSRVGVSYEQYF.

The table lists this clonotype with a few counts. J is TRBJ2-1 and V is TRBV5-5, with D perhaps matching TRBD2 (6 bases). CDR1 is SGHKS, CDR2 YYEKEE, per germline (reference sequence). V lost 4 bases and J lost 12, with 14 bases in between. This CDR3 region has 12 residues. For the CDR3, the DNA is TGTGCCAGCAGCCCGGAGGGCCAAAGGCAGTTCTTC. It yields the protein CASSPEGQRQFF. Complete variable domain (other parts from reference TRBV5-5 and TRBJ2-1): DAGVTQSPTHLIKTRGQQVTLRCSPISGHKSVSWYQQVLGQGPQFIFQYYEKEERGRGNFPDRFSARQFPNYSSELNVNALLLGDSALYLCASSPEGQRQFFGPGTRLTVL.

This clonotype was seen a handful of times. This chain joins TRBV3-1 and TRBJ2-7; the D is unclear. The CDR3 has 12 residues. Germline V gives CDR1 LGHDT, CDR2 YNNKEL (reference sequence). The V end was cut by 1 base, the J end by 5 bases, with 6 bases between. This CDR3 is CASSQVGNEQYF. CDR3 nucleotides: TGTGCCAGCAGCCAAGTGGGGAACGAGCAGTACTTC.

The chain has TRBV6-6 and TRBJ2-5; 9 bases are a match to TRBD2. The junction had 13 bases not matched to a gene; V was cut back by 2 bases and J by 3 bases. The CDR3 sequence is 18 residues long. Germline CDR1 and CDR2: MNHNY and SVGAGI (reference sequence). CDR3 protein: CASSYRAGGDVRKETQYF. As DNA, the CDR3 is TGTGCCAGCAGTTACCGCGCGGGAGGGGATGTACGAAAAGAGACCCAGTACTTC.

The chain employs TRBV10-3 and TRBJ1-5, with TRBD1 matching 7 bases. The ends lost 2 bases at V and 2 bases at J; junction bases unmatched: 6. From germline, CDR1 is ENHRY and CDR2 SYGVKD. The CDR3 totals 16 residues. CDR3 sequence (DNA): TGTGCCATCAGTGAGGAGGGGGCGCGAGGCAATCAGCCCCAGCATTTT. Its protein is CAISEEGARGNQPQHF.

The chain employs TRBV2 and TRBJ1-6; 10 nucleotides align to TRBD1. In germline, CDR1 is SNHLY, CDR2 FYNNEI. J gave up 10 bases and V 2 bases, and 5 bases lay outside the gene matches. The CDR3 is 15 residues long. The CDR3 nucleotides are TGTGCCAGCAGTGAACAGACAGGGGGCGTATCACCCCTCCACTTT. Amino acids: CASSEQTGGVSPLHF.

This clonotype was recorded many times. The chain combines TRBV20-1 with TRBJ2-4; D may be TRBD2 (6 bases). The CDR3 covers 14 residues. Trimming removed 6 bases at V and 6 bases at J, with 18 bases between. The germline V gene encodes CDR1 DFQATT and CDR2 SNEGSKA (reference sequence). CDR3 bases: TGCAGTGCCTTCAACTACCGGGACTTAAACATTCAGTACTTC. It encodes CSAFNYRDLNIQYF.

This clonotype was seen just once. This chain joins TRBV3-1 and TRBJ2-3; D may be TRBD2 (5 bases). The CDR3 covers 15 residues. V was clipped by 1 base and J by 3 bases, with 11 bases between them. Germline loops: CDR1 LGHDT, CDR2 YNNKEL (reference sequence). CDR3 loop: CASSQASSPTDTQYF. DNA for the CDR3: TGTGCCAGCAGCCAAGCTAGCTCCCCAACAGATACGCAGTATTTT.